Shown below are 17 T cell receptor beta chains from a single sample sequenced in a study of blood T cell repertoires in COVID-19. This table comes from immunoSEQ multiplex PCR, and its TCRdb copy is limited to in-frame clones, with some not included. The sample holds under 250,000 clones, more than 65% seen once. Specimen: peripheral blood. Receptors were obtained from an older woman with acute or convalescent COVID-19.

As for this clone: Other DNA sequences of this sample code for an identical CDR3. The CDR3 DNA sequence: TGTGCCAGCAGCCCTACAGGAGTAGGGGAAAAACTGTTTTTT. As protein: CASSPTGVGEKLFF. This sequence joins TRBV7-2 and TRBJ1-4; D may be TRBD1 (5 bases). Germline V gene lookup returns CDR1 SGHTA and CDR2 FQGNSA. The CDR3 sequence is 14 residues long. Trimming took off 5 bases at V and 8 bases at J, with 15 bases between the two ends.

This clone was seen more than once but under ten times. This rearrangement joins TRBV6-6 to TRBJ2-5; no firm D call. From germline, CDR1 is MNHNY and CDR2 SVGAGI (reference sequence). V was trimmed by 6 bases and J by 6 bases, leaving 8 bases between them. The CDR3 is 11 residues long. DNA for the CDR3: TGTGCCAGCAGCCTATTACAGACCCAGTACTTC. Protein sequence: CASSLLQTQYF.

The chain carries TRBV25-1 and TRBJ2-2; no clear D gene. Trimming cost V 5 bases and J 5 bases, with 6 bases left between them. CDR3 length: 12 residues. Germline lookup yields CDR1 MGHDK and CDR2 SYGVNS. This CDR3 is CASSYLTGELFF. CDR3 bases: TGTGCCAGCAGTTATCTTACCGGGGAGCTGTTTTTT.

V and J are TRBV24-1 and TRBJ1-4; D is ambiguous. This CDR3 is 14 amino acids long. The germline V gene has CDR1 KGHDR and CDR2 SFDVKD. Trimming left V 3 bases short and J 3 bases short, with 7 bases between. In nucleotides, the CDR3 is TGTGCCACCAGTGATACGGGATCTAATGAAAAACTGTTTTTT. Encoded protein: CATSDTGSNEKLFF.

This clone was found once. CDR3 bases: TGTGCCAGCAGCGTAGTCGGGGTTAGTTCACCCCTCCACTTT. Translation: CASSVVGVSSPLHF. J is TRBJ1-6 and V is TRBV9; no clear D. CDR3 length: 14 residues. Germline CDR1 SGDLS, CDR2 YYNGEE. The germline V and J ends were trimmed by 0 bases and 9 bases, with 10 bases remaining between them.

This clone has just a few counts. The chain is built from TRBV7-9 and TRBJ1-1, with TRBD1 identical over 8 bases. The V gene's germline CDR1 is SEHNR and CDR2 FQNEAQ (reference sequence). The CDR3 extends over 13 amino acids. Trimming cost V 1 base and J 8 bases; bases outside gene matches: 3. CDR3 sequence: CASSLEDREEAFF. The CDR3 DNA sequence: TGTGCCAGCAGCTTAGAGGACAGGGAAGAAGCTTTCTTT.

The chain is built from TRBV10-3 and TRBJ2-1; D is possibly TRBD2 (6 bases). Looked up from germline, CDR1 is ENHRY and CDR2 is SYGVKD. The CDR3 consists of 14 residues. V was shortened by 0 bases and J by 11 bases, with 14 bases between the two germline ends. The CDR3 sequence is CAISESTEGYKQFF. CDR3 nucleotide sequence: TGTGCCATCAGTGAGTCGACGGAGGGCTACAAGCAGTTCTTC.

The J gene is TRBJ2-3, the V gene TRBV10-3; tentatively, D is TRBD2 (5 bases). Between the trimmed V and J ends, which lost 10 bases and 6 bases, there was a span of 14 bases. Germline V gives CDR1 ENHRY, CDR2 SYGVKD. The length of the CDR3 is 12 residues. The CDR3 region has the DNA TGTGCCACGGGAATTAGAGGGGATACGCAGTATTTT. It codes for CATGIRGDTQYF.

The chain joins TRBV4-2 to TRBJ1-5; TRBD1 might be the D (6 bases). CDR1 and CDR2 (germline): LGHNA, YNFKEQ. Between the trimmed V and J ends, which lost 0 bases and 6 bases, there was a span of 21 bases. This CDR3 spans 18 amino acids. The CDR3 region has the DNA TGTGCCAGCAGCCAAGAGGGTACTTACAGGGCGTCCATTCAGCCCCAGCATTTT. As protein: CASSQEGTYRASIQPQHF.

The rearrangement joins TRBV30 to TRBJ1-1; D ambiguous. Germline CDR1 and CDR2: GTSNPN and SVGIG (reference sequence). Trimming removed 2 bases from V and 4 bases from J, with 17 bases in between. This CDR3 is 15 amino acids long. The CDR3 region is CAWSPIHIRVTEAFF. CDR3 coding DNA: TGTGCCTGGAGTCCAATACACATTCGGGTCACTGAAGCTTTCTTT.

The chain recombines TRBV6-5 with TRBJ1-6; unclear D gene. CDR3 length: 13 amino acids. The ends were cut back, 2 bases at V and 7 bases at J, with 6 bases in the middle. CDR1 MNHEY and CDR2 SVGAGI come from the germline V gene. CDR3 sequence reads: CASSYSGNSPLHF. DNA of the CDR3: TGTGCCAGCAGTTACAGTGGCAATTCACCCCTCCACTTT.

The chain is built from TRBV27 and TRBJ1-6; TRBD1 agrees at 7 bases. The germline CDR1 and CDR2 sequences are MNHEY and SMNVEV (reference sequence). The CDR3 sequence is 15 residues long. Losses at the gene ends were 4 bases for V and 10 bases for J; bases not matched to a gene: 10. The CDR3 DNA sequence: TGTGCCAGCAGTTCCGGGACAGAAATAACCTCACCCCTCCACTTT. It is translated as CASSSGTEITSPLHF.

This chain links TRBV27 with TRBJ1-1; a weak D match, TRBD1 (6 bases). This CDR3 spans 14 amino acids. Trimming cost V 6 bases and J 10 bases, with 21 bases left between them. Per the germline V gene, CDR1 is MNHEY and CDR2 is SMNVEV (reference sequence). The DNA for the CDR3 is TGTGCCAGCAGGAGACATTCAGGGGTTTGGGGAGCTTTCTTT. Protein: CASRRHSGVWGAFF.

The V gene is TRBV27, the J gene TRBJ1-1; no definite D call. The V end lost 2 bases, the J end lost 2 bases, and 15 bases lay between the germline ends. Per the germline V gene, CDR1 is MNHEY and CDR2 is SMNVEV (reference sequence). This CDR3 spans 16 amino acids. The DNA of the CDR3 is TGTGCCAGCAGTTTAAAACCGGGTGGATTTAACACTGAAGCTTTCTTT. This codes for CASSLKPGGFNTEAFF.

The chain couples TRBV27 to TRBJ1-3, with D possibly being TRBD1 (6 bases). V lost 0 bases to trimming and J lost 3 bases, with 15 bases between them. Germline CDR1 reads MNHEY; CDR2 reads SMNVEV (reference sequence). CDR3 length equals 17 residues. The CDR3 spells CASSLSLGADLGNTIYF. The CDR3 DNA follows: TGTGCCAGCAGTTTATCTTTGGGGGCGGATCTTGGAAACACCATATATTTT.

The table lists this clone with a few counts. The chain is built from TRBV5-1 and TRBJ1-1; 7 bases map to TRBD1. The CDR3 runs 18 residues. After removal of 1 base from V and 0 bases from J, the junction contained 12 bases not matched to a gene. The germline V gene has CDR1 SGHRS and CDR2 YFSETQ. The CDR3 protein is CASSLYVDRRELNTEAFF. DNA of the CDR3: TGCGCCAGCAGCTTGTATGTGGACAGGCGGGAATTGAACACTGAAGCTTTCTTT.

This chain connects TRBV9 to TRBJ1-1, with D possibly TRBD1 on 5 matching bases. This CDR3 contains 14 residues. The germline gives CDR1 SGDLS, CDR2 YYNGEE. V gave up 3 bases and J gave up 5 bases, with 14 bases separating them. As DNA, the CDR3 is TGTGCCAGCAGCGCGAGCGGGGCGCATACTGAAGCTTTCTTT. Translation gives CASSASGAHTEAFF.